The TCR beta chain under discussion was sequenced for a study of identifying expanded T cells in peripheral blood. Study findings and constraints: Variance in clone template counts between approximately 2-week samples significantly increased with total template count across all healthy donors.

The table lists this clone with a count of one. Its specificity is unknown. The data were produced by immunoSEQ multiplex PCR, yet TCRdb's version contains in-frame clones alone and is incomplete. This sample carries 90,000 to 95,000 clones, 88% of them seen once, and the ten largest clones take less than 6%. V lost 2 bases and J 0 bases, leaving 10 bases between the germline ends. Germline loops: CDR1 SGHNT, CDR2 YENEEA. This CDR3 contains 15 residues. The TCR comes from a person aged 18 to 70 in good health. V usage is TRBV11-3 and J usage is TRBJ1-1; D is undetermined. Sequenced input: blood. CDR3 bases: TGTGCCAGCAGCTTAAGGGCGGATCTGAACACTGAAGCTTTCTTT. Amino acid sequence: CASSLRADLNTEAFF.